The sequence of this T cell receptor beta chain was determined in a study of early T cells in non-severe SARS-CoV-2 infection. Using its own MiXCR run on the 5' RACE reads, TCRdb lists one record per CDR3 protein. The table has some 21,000 distinct CDR3 sequences, roughly 4.3% seen once; the top ten hold roughly 7%. V dropped 2 bases and J dropped 4; count of bases not matched to a gene: 6. The CDR3 loop spans 15 amino acids. Germline loops: CDR1 SGHRS, CDR2 YFSETQ. This sequence originates from an adult who was a healthcare worker with PCR-confirmed SARS-CoV-2 infection or an uninfected control (not recorded which). The sequencing sample was made of whole blood. J is TRBJ1-2 and V is TRBV5-1; TRBD1 agrees at 9 bases. The CDR3 region is CASSFGQGNAYGYTF. CDR3 DNA sequence: TGCGCCAGCAGCTTTGGACAGGGGAACGCCTATGGCTACACCTTC.